Below are 11 T cell receptor beta chains sequenced from a single sample in a study of T cells in narcolepsy. Sequencing used immunoSEQ multiplex PCR; TCRdb keeps in-frame clones, though not all of them. The data hold approximately 24,000 clones, with approximately 83% observed a single time. Sequencing was done on a sample of CD45RA- memory CD4+ T cells from PBMCs. The receptor source for this set is a human donor with narcolepsy.

The chain carries TRBV5-5 and TRBJ2-7; D is possibly TRBD1 (6 bases). With 4 bases removed from V and 5 bases from J, the gap between germline ends came to 16 bases. The CDR3 consists of 14 residues. Germline V gives CDR1 SGHKS, CDR2 YYEKEE (reference sequence). The CDR3 sequence: CASSPTGQSNEQYF. The CDR3 DNA reads TGTGCCAGCAGCCCGACTGGACAGTCCAACGAGCAGTACTTC.

The chain uses TRBV19 and TRBJ1-5; D may be TRBD1 (5 bases). Trimming removed 10 bases at V and 2 bases at J, with 18 bases between. Germline assignment: CDR1 LNHDA and CDR2 SQIVND (reference sequence). The CDR3 spans 15 residues. The chain's CDR3 is CATQTEGSGNQPQHF. DNA for the CDR3: TGTGCCACCCAGACAGAGGGGAGCGGCAATCAGCCCCAGCATTTT.

This clone turned up a few times. The rearrangement uses TRBV6-5 and TRBJ2-7, with D possibly called TRBD1 or TRBD2 (5 bases each). Per the germline V gene, CDR1 is MNHEY and CDR2 is SVGAGI. The CDR3 sequence is 12 residues long. The V gene lost 8 bases and the J gene lost 1 base, with 9 bases spanning the gap. CDR3 bases: TGTGCCAGCGGGGACCGTTCCTACGAGCAGTACTTC. It specifies CASGDRSYEQYF.

The J gene is TRBJ1-5, the V gene TRBV6-6; 7 positions agree with TRBD1. The CDR3 extends over 15 amino acids. The V gene's germline CDR1 is MNHNY and CDR2 SVGAGI (reference sequence). The trim removed 8 bases at V and 4 bases at J, leaving 11 bases unmatched. The CDR3 DNA follows: TGTGCCAGCCGCCCGGGACAGTCGAGTAATCAGCCCCAGCATTTT. Translating it yields CASRPGQSSNQPQHF.

The chain recombines TRBV28 with TRBJ2-1, with 10 bases identical to TRBD2. In germline, CDR1 is MDHEN, CDR2 SYDVKM. The V segment lost 3 bases and the J segment 7 bases; nucleotides outside the gene matches: 9. This CDR3 region has 16 residues. The CDR3 DNA reads TGTGCCAGCAGTTTCCCTTTAGCGGGAGGAGGGAATGAGCAGTTCTTC. This gives the protein CASSFPLAGGGNEQFF.

This sequence joins TRBV10-1 and TRBJ1-1; D gene uncertain. V gave up 5 bases and J gave up 4 bases, with 5 bases separating them. CDR1 and CDR2 (germline): WNHNN, SYGVQD (reference sequence). The CDR3 has 11 residues. The CDR3 DNA reads as TGCGCCAGCAGTCGCGGCACTGAAGCTTTCTTT. Translation: CASSRGTEAFF.

CDR3 sequence (DNA): TGTGCCATTACTAGCGGAACCGGGGAGCTGTTTTTT. This translates into CAITSGTGELFF. The chain combines TRBV10-3 with TRBJ2-2; 8 bases line up with TRBD2. V gave up 9 bases and J gave up 5 bases; unmatched junction bases: 2. CDR1 is ENHRY, CDR2 SYGVKD, per germline. This CDR3 has 12 amino acids.

The chain is built from TRBV5-4 and TRBJ2-4; the D gene is possibly TRBD1 (6 bases). CDR3 length equals 15 residues. Germline V gene sequence: CDR1 SGHNT, CDR2 YYREEE (reference sequence). V was shortened by 5 bases and J by 0 bases, with 12 bases between the two germline ends. DNA of the CDR3: TGTGCCAGCAGTTTAGGACAGCTAGCCAAAAACATTCAGTACTTC. This sequence encodes CASSLGQLAKNIQYF. The variable domain in full, completed from reference TRBV5-4 and TRBJ2-4, reads ETGVTQSPTHLIKTRGQQVTLRCSSQSGHNTVSWYQQALGQGPQFIFQYYREEENGRGNFPPRFSGLQFPNYSSELNVNALELDDSALYLCASSLGQLAKNIQYFGAGTRLSVL.

With respect to this clone: The junction differs from germline at one of its ends, possibly a read error. The chain uses TRBV28 and TRBJ2-5; no reliable D call. TRBJ2-7 explains the end of the DNA better; the J call may be wrong. The CDR3 loop spans 11 amino acids. CDR1 and CDR2 from the germline V gene are MDHEN and SYDVKM. CDR3 sequence: CAGSLSYEQYF. The CDR3 DNA reads as TGTGCCGGCAGTTTATCCTACGAGCAGTACTTC.

A note on this clone: Other DNA sequences from this sample encode an identical CDR3 as well. V is TRBV5-1 and J is TRBJ1-1; TRBD1 might be the D (6 bases). The CDR3 totals 12 residues. Germline CDR1 and CDR2: SGHRS and YFSETQ. V lost 4 bases and J lost 10, with 14 bases in between. The DNA of the CDR3 is TGCGCCAGCAGCCCGGGGGGCAGGGGAGCTTTCTTT. Translation: CASSPGGRGAFF.

This sequence joins TRBV19 and TRBJ2-7; maybe TRBD1 (6 bases). Trimming cost V 5 bases and J 4 bases, with 24 bases left between them. Germline V gives CDR1 LNHDA, CDR2 SQIVND (reference sequence). The CDR3 contains 17 residues. The CDR3 spells CASSPVRGVRGTYEQYF. The CDR3 DNA reads TGTGCCAGTAGTCCCGTCAGGGGTGTGAGGGGAACGTACGAGCAGTACTTC.